The present entry profiles one TCR beta chain with its context. Antigen unknown. The data belong to a study of cytomegalovirus exposure and HLA in healthy donors. General study results and limits: A later examination showed that TCR association rates differed by HLA locus, with DRB1 most and HLA-C fewest. Most likely, a cluster of highly shared sequence variants arose as a sequencing artifact.

The primer mix had 60 Vbeta and 13 Jbeta primers. Repertoires were generated with immunoSEQ multiplex PCR, while TCRdb's copy carries only in-frame clones and drops some. The table records approximately 89,000 clones, approximately 81% of them present only once. V was trimmed by 6 bases and J by 7 bases, leaving 17 bases between them. The CDR3 length is 14 residues. Germline CDR1 reads SGHDT; CDR2 reads YYEEEE. The TCR originated in a man aged 35-49 years in good health and CMV-seropositive. Material: PBMCs. This chain joins TRBV5-6 and TRBJ1-5, with a tentative D call TRBD1 (5 bases). The CDR3 spells CASTSSQGLQPQHF. CDR3 sequence (DNA): TGTGCCAGCACCTCGTCCCAGGGCCTCCAGCCCCAGCATTTT.